This T cell receptor (beta chain) was captured in a study of blood T cell repertoires in COVID-19. Across the study: Italy, Spain and the United States were the sources of the convalescent and acute COVID-19 samples. In each case, the material was cDNA or gDNA derived from T cells, B-cell-depleted T cells, or PBMCs.

As handled by the study authors: The authors estimated nucleated cell counts from reference gene primer amplification. The method was immunoSEQ multiplex PCR; TCRdb's version includes in-frame clones alone and lacks a portion of them. The V and J calls and clone size were taken over from that table, and D and trimming were inferred from the DNA. The sample consists of approximately 90,000 clones, around 88% of them appearing once. Source material: peripheral blood. The receptor was isolated from a man in his sixties with acute or convalescent COVID-19.

As DNA, the CDR3 is TGTGCCAGCTTCCCAACGGGGAGGGGGAACACTGAAGCTTTCTTT. Amino acid sequence: CASFPTGRGNTEAFF. The chain has TRBV28 and TRBJ1-1; D possibly corresponds to TRBD1 (5 bases). Per germline, CDR1 MDHEN and CDR2 SYDVKM. V lost 8 bases and J 1 base, leaving 17 bases between the germline ends. CDR3 length equals 15 residues. The whole variable domain, filled in from reference TRBV28 and TRBJ1-1, reads DVKVTQSSRYLVKRTGEKVFLECVQDMDHENMFWYRQDPGLGLRLIYFSYDVKMKEKGDIPEGYSVSREKKERFSLILESASTNQTSMYLCASFPTGRGNTEAFFGQGTRLTVV.